These 21 T cell receptor beta chains share one sample of origin, sequenced in a study of blood T cells in healthy people across ages. A second PCR of about 7 to 11 cycles used a sample-barcoded 5' primer and a J-beta primer mix. One entry per CDR3 protein results from TCRdb running MiXCR on the 5' RACE reads. The repertoire includes 850,000 to 1,000,000 distinct CDR3 sequences, under 50% of them detected once, and around 15% sits in the top ten. The sample was blood. These receptors all come from a man aged 25-40 years in good health.

The chain combines TRBV10-3 with TRBJ2-7; 8 nucleotides line up with TRBD2. V lost 1 base and J lost 2; bases outside the gene matches: 4. This CDR3 has 15 amino acids. Germline CDR1 reads ENHRY; CDR2 reads SYGVKD. The CDR3 DNA follows: TGTGCCATCAGTGAGTTGGGACTAGACGCCTACGAGCAGTACTTC. Translating gives CAISELGLDAYEQYF.

The rearrangement joins TRBV14 to TRBJ2-7, with a tentative D call TRBD1 (5 bases). The CDR3 covers 11 residues. V was cut by 9 bases and J by 6 bases, with 12 bases left in between. Germline loops: CDR1 SGHDN, CDR2 FVKESK. CDR3 region: CASGRGSEQYF. The CDR3 nucleotides read TGTGCCAGTGGTAGGGGATCCGAGCAGTACTTC.

V gene TRBV20-1 combines with J gene TRBJ2-1; tentatively, D is TRBD2 (7 bases). The CDR3 totals 17 residues. Germline V CDR1 and CDR2: DFQATT, SNEGSKA (reference sequence). The V end was cut by 0 bases, the J end by 4 bases, with 19 bases between. The DNA for the CDR3 is TGCAGTGCTAGAGATGAGTGGAACGGGGGGCGATACAATGAGCAGTTCTTC. Amino acid sequence: CSARDEWNGGRYNEQFF.

This clonotype was picked up a small number of times. J is TRBJ2-4 and V is TRBV5-6; D is unclear. The J call may be in error: the DNA end matches TRBJ2-7 better. CDR3 length equals 14 residues. Germline CDR1 reads SGHDT; CDR2 reads YYEEEE. The CDR3 region has the DNA TGTGCCAGCAGCTTGGTGTTAAACACCTACGAGCAGTACTTC. Translation: CASSLVLNTYEQYF.

The J gene is TRBJ2-5, the V gene TRBV4-1; 10 bases map to TRBD1. The DNA end is more similar to TRBJ2-7, so the J call may be wrong. This CDR3 is built from 14 residues. In germline, CDR1 is MGHRA, CDR2 YSYEKL. The CDR3 coding sequence is TGCGCCAGCAGCGATAGGACAGGGGGTAACGAGCAGTACTTC. Residues: CASSDRTGGNEQYF.

In the case of this clonotype: A read error is possible here, since a much larger clone lies one base away. This rearrangement joins TRBV6-4 to TRBJ2-1; 10 nucleotides match TRBD2. Germline V gene sequence: CDR1 MRHNA, CDR2 SNTAGT. V lost 6 bases, J lost 6 bases, and 8 bases stayed unmatched. CDR3 length equals 15 residues. In nucleotides, the CDR3 is TGTGCCAGCAGCTTAGCGGGGGGACTCTGCAATGAGCAGTTCTTC. As protein: CASSLAGGLCNEQFF.

This rearrangement joins TRBV10-3 to TRBJ1-2; TRBD1 matches at 7 bases. The length of the CDR3 is 14 residues. Germline CDR1 ENHRY, CDR2 SYGVKD. After removal of 2 bases from V and 0 bases from J, the junction contained 0 bases not matched to a gene. The CDR3 loop is CAISEGTANYGYTF. The CDR3 DNA reads TGTGCCATCAGTGAGGGGACAGCTAACTATGGCTACACCTTC.

This clonotype appeared once. The junction shows a germline mismatch at one end, possibly a read error. The chain is built from TRBV6-5 and TRBJ2-7; D call uncertain. CDR3 size: 14 residues. The germline CDR1 and CDR2 sequences are MNHEY and SVGAGI. The CDR3 sequence: CASSCGVGSYERYF. The CDR3 DNA follows: TGTGCCAGCAGTTGCGGAGTAGGCTCCTACGAGCGGTACTTC.

The chain is built from TRBV7-2 and TRBJ2-3; possible D gene TRBD2, 7 bases. Looked up from germline, CDR1 is SGHTA and CDR2 is FQGNSA. V was shortened by 5 bases and J by 0 bases, with 18 bases between the two germline ends. The CDR3 contains 17 residues. For the CDR3, the DNA is TGTGCCAGCAGCCGAGACGCGGGGGCCCTTAGCACAGATACGCAGTATTTT. It specifies CASSRDAGALSTDTQYF.

This clonotype was observed a handful of times. V is TRBV3-1 and J is TRBJ2-3; tentatively, D is TRBD1 (6 bases). Germline values: CDR1 LGHDT, CDR2 YNNKEL (reference sequence). V gave up 0 bases and J gave up 3 bases, with 16 bases separating them. The CDR3 is 17 residues long. CDR3 in amino acids: CASSQEGQGSSTDTQYF. The CDR3 DNA reads TGTGCCAGCAGCCAAGAAGGCCAGGGGTCGTCGACAGATACGCAGTATTTT.

The J gene is TRBJ1-4, the V gene TRBV20-1; D remains ambiguous. This CDR3 has 14 amino acids. V dropped 5 bases and J dropped 3 bases, with 13 bases sitting between them. The germline CDR1 and CDR2 sequences are DFQATT and SNEGSKA (reference sequence). The CDR3 is CSASVWGANEKLFF. In nucleotides, the CDR3 is TGCAGTGCTTCGGTTTGGGGTGCTAATGAAAAACTGTTTTTT.

The chain carries TRBV6-2 or TRBV6-3 and TRBJ1-2; possible D gene TRBD1, 6 bases. V gave up 2 bases and J gave up 8 bases, with 15 bases separating them. Germline V lookup: CDR1 MNHEY, CDR2 SVGEGT. The CDR3 spans 14 residues. CDR3 sequence: CASSYGDRTAGYTF. CDR3 nucleotide sequence: TGTGCCAGCAGTTACGGCGACAGGACAGCGGGCTACACCTTC.

V is TRBV28 and J is TRBJ1-1, with TRBD1 as a possible D gene (6 bases). The CDR3 contains 14 residues. V was trimmed by 6 bases and J by 4 bases, leaving 15 bases between them. CDR1 and CDR2 from the germline V gene are MDHEN and SYDVKM. The CDR3 DNA sequence: TGTGCCAGCAGCCCCGGACAGCCGAGCACTGAAGCTTTCTTT. This sequence encodes CASSPGQPSTEAFF.

On this clonotype: This sequence may be a read error, since a much larger clone differs from it by one base. The chain has TRBV4-2 and TRBJ2-1; perhaps TRBD2 as D (5 bases). This CDR3 contains 15 residues. Germline V gene lookup returns CDR1 LGHNA and CDR2 YNFKEQ. The CDR3 region has the DNA TGTGCCGGCAGCGGAAGCATAAAACTTTCAGATGAGCAGTTCTTC. It codes for CAGSGSIKLSDEQFF.

The gene calls are TRBV20-1 and TRBJ1-2; D may be TRBD1 (5 bases). CDR1 is DFQATT, CDR2 SNEGSKA, per germline (reference sequence). The length of the CDR3 is 11 residues. V lost 6 bases, J lost 3 bases, and 8 bases lay in between. CDR3 in amino acids: CSAPRDYGYTF. DNA for the CDR3: TGCAGTGCGCCCAGGGACTATGGCTACACCTTC.

The gene calls are TRBV30 and TRBJ1-2, with D possibly being TRBD1 (6 bases). The length of the CDR3 is 12 residues. V was trimmed by 5 bases and J by 5 bases, leaving 12 bases between them. Germline CDR1 reads GTSNPN; CDR2 reads SVGIG (reference sequence). CDR3 DNA sequence: TGTGCCTGGCGTACAGGGAGGTATGGCTACACCTTC. Translating it yields CAWRTGRYGYTF.

This CDR3 is CASSASNSGTTQYF. The CDR3 region has the DNA TGTGCCAGCAGCGCATCGAATAGCGGGACTACGCAGTACTTC. V and J are TRBV7-8 and TRBJ2-5; TRBD2 aligns across 8 bases. CDR3 size: 14 residues. J was trimmed by 11 bases and V by 5 bases; bases with no gene match: 13. Per germline, CDR1 SGHVS and CDR2 FQNEAQ.

This clonotype appeared a single time. This sequence joins TRBV7-9 and TRBJ1-1, with 9 bases aligning to TRBD1. Germline V CDR1 and CDR2: SEHNR, FQNEAQ (reference sequence). The CDR3 totals 13 residues. V gave up 3 bases and J gave up 11 bases; unmatched junction bases: 7. Here the CDR3 reads CASSFGTGSVAFF. The CDR3 bases are TGTGCCAGCAGCTTCGGGACAGGGAGCGTCGCTTTCTTT.

The rearrangement uses TRBV20-1 and TRBJ2-3; 8 bases match TRBD2. Losses at the gene ends were 5 bases for V and 4 bases for J; bases not matched to a gene: 11. CDR3 size: 15 residues. The germline V gene encodes CDR1 DFQATT and CDR2 SNEGSKA (reference sequence). The CDR3 here is CSAPPGGLRADTQYF. CDR3 coding DNA: TGCAGTGCTCCTCCGGGGGGGCTGAGAGCAGATACGCAGTATTTT.

This chain joins TRBV10-3 and TRBJ2-5; 8 nucleotides align to TRBD1. The junction had 11 bases not matched to a gene; V was cut back by 8 bases and J by 6 bases. The CDR3 sequence is 14 residues long. Germline-derived CDR1 and CDR2 are ENHRY and SYGVKD. The CDR3 is CAIGSMGQEKTQYF. The CDR3 bases are TGTGCCATCGGATCTATGGGACAGGAAAAGACCCAGTACTTC.

The rearrangement links TRBV6-2 or TRBV6-3 to TRBJ2-3; D is uncertain. The CDR3 extends over 16 amino acids. With 0 bases removed from V and 4 bases from J, the gap between germline ends came to 14 bases. Germline CDR1 MNHEY, CDR2 SVGEGT. The CDR3 sequence is CASSYSETGSPDTQYF. For the CDR3, the DNA is TGTGCCAGCAGTTACTCGGAGACGGGCTCCCCAGATACGCAGTATTTT.